Each of the 20 T cell receptor beta chains below was sequenced from the same sample in a study of blood T cell repertoires in COVID-19. Sequenced by immunoSEQ multiplex PCR; TCRdb stores in-frame clones only, minus some. The top ten clones hold roughly 2.5% of a sample with under 300,000 clones, about 91% of them seen once. Sequencing was performed on PBMCs or T cells enriched from blood (not recorded which). Every receptor here comes from a woman aged 35 to 49 with acute COVID-19.

The chain joins TRBV19 to TRBJ1-6, with D hard to call. V lost 9 bases to trimming and J lost 8 bases, with 23 bases between them. The CDR3 length is 16 residues. Germline-derived CDR1 and CDR2 are LNHDA and SQIVND (reference sequence). In nucleotides, the CDR3 is TGTGCCAGAAAACTAACCAAGAAGGCAGACCATTCACCCCTCCACTTT. Translating gives CARKLTKKADHSPLHF.

The J gene is TRBJ2-1, the V gene TRBV6-5; 10 nucleotides align to TRBD2. This CDR3 has 14 amino acids. The trim removed 6 bases at V and 5 bases at J, leaving 4 bases unmatched. CDR1 is MNHEY and CDR2 is SVGAGI in the germline V gene. CDR3 coding DNA: TGTGCCAGCAGGCGGGGACTAGCGAACAATGAGCAGTTCTTC. Encoded protein: CASRRGLANNEQFF.

The rearrangement joins TRBV15 to TRBJ2-5, with D possibly matching TRBD1 (6 bases). With 1 base removed from V and 5 bases from J, the gap between germline ends came to 14 bases. In germline, CDR1 is LNHNV, CDR2 YYDKDF (reference sequence). The CDR3 covers 15 residues. The CDR3 DNA follows: TGTGCCACCAGCAGAGCGGGAACAGGGCTCGAGACCCAGTACTTC. This gives the protein CATSRAGTGLETQYF.

The chain employs TRBV3-1 (or the pseudogene TRBV3-2) and TRBJ2-7, with 7 bases lining up with TRBD2. This CDR3 spans 21 amino acids. Looked up from germline, CDR1 is LGHDT and CDR2 is YNNKEL (reference sequence). J was trimmed by 0 bases and V by 0 bases; bases with no gene match: 20. The CDR3 sequence is CASSQDSRWCGAGRTSYEQYV. The CDR3 DNA sequence: TGTGCCAGCAGCCAAGATTCCCGTTGGTGCGGAGCCGGGAGGACCTCCTACGAGCAGTACGTC.

Notes on this clone: Distinct nucleotide sequences in the sample also encode this CDR3. The rearrangement uses TRBV4-3 and TRBJ2-1; 7 nucleotides agree with TRBD2. Germline lookup yields CDR1 LGHNA and CDR2 YSLEER. There are 17 residues in the CDR3. V trimming: 0 bases; J trimming: 0 bases; junction bases outside the gene matches: 5. The CDR3 region is CASSQDPGGSSYNEQFF. The CDR3 bases are TGCGCCAGCAGCCAAGATCCGGGCGGGAGCTCCTACAATGAGCAGTTCTTC.

CDR3: CATSRDLFRAGGIGYTF. CDR3 bases: TGTGCCACCAGCAGAGACCTCTTCCGGGCAGGGGGAATTGGCTACACCTTC. V usage is TRBV15 and J usage is TRBJ1-2; 7 nucleotides match TRBD1. The V and J ends lost 0 bases and 7 bases, in that order; junction bases with no gene match: 14. Germline CDR1 and CDR2: LNHNV and YYDKDF (reference sequence). The CDR3 is made up of 17 amino acids.

The J gene is TRBJ2-7, the V gene TRBV2; tentative D call: TRBD1 (6 bases). The CDR3 length is 11 residues. Germline CDR1 and CDR2: SNHLY and FYNNEI. The CDR3 coding sequence is TGTGCCAGCAGTCACGACAGGTTTTCCAACGTC. Protein sequence: CASSHDRFSNV.

The V and J genes are TRBV5-1 and TRBJ2-1; possibly TRBD1 for D (5 bases). Germline V gives CDR1 SGHRS, CDR2 YFSETQ. The V and J ends lost 4 bases and 7 bases respectively, with 21 bases between them. The CDR3 extends over 16 amino acids. The CDR3 DNA sequence: TGCGCCAGCAGCCCCCTGGCAGGGTCTAAAACAAATGAGCAGTTCTTC. Encoded protein: CASSPLAGSKTNEQFF.

As regards this clone: This specimen includes other DNA sequences encoding the same CDR3. CDR3 coding DNA: TGCGCCAGCAGCTCCGGACAGAATACCGGGGAGCTGTTTTTT. Its translation: CASSSGQNTGELFF. The chain links TRBV5-1 to TRBJ2-2, with a possible D match to TRBD1 (6 bases). CDR1 and CDR2 from the germline V gene are SGHRS and YFSETQ. The CDR3 sequence is 14 residues long. Between the trimmed V and J ends, which lost 3 bases and 5 bases, there was a span of 11 bases.

The V and J genes are TRBV11-2 and TRBJ2-3; D perhaps matches TRBD1 (6 bases). Per the germline V gene, CDR1 is SGHAT and CDR2 is FQNNGV. Trimming took 8 bases from V and 1 from J, leaving 13 bases between them. There are 14 residues in the CDR3. CDR3 bases: TGTGCCAGCGGGCTTAAGGGGGGCACAGATACGCAGTATTTT. As protein: CASGLKGGTDTQYF.

The rearrangement uses TRBV11-2 and TRBJ2-7; 8 nucleotides line up with TRBD2. Germline V gene lookup returns CDR1 SGHAT and CDR2 FQNNGV. The V and J ends lost 4 bases and 7 bases, in that order; junction bases with no gene match: 6. There are 13 residues in the CDR3. In DNA, the CDR3 is TGTGCCAGCAGCTCCCTTTTAGCGGGAGAGCAGTACTTC. This codes for CASSSLLAGEQYF. Combining the CDR3 with reference TRBV11-2 and TRBJ2-7 gives the whole variable domain EAGVAQSPRYKIIEKRQSVAFWCNPISGHATLYWYQQILGQGPKLLIQFQNNGVVDDSQLPKDRFSAERLKGVDSTLKIQPAKLEDSAVYLCASSSLLAGEQYFGPGTRLTVT.

The rearrangement links TRBV9 to TRBJ2-2; D is possibly TRBD1 (6 bases). The V gene lost 1 base and the J gene lost 6 bases, with 10 bases spanning the gap. The CDR3 is 14 amino acids. In germline, CDR1 is SGDLS, CDR2 YYNGEE. The CDR3 nucleotides are TGTGCCAGCAGCGTAAGGGGGTCGGCCGGGGAGCTGTTTTTT. Translated, it gives CASSVRGSAGELFF.

This chain uses TRBV6-5 with TRBJ1-2, with 7 bases matching TRBD1. The CDR3 totals 14 residues. J was trimmed by 6 bases and V by 5 bases; bases with no gene match: 9. Germline V CDR1 and CDR2: MNHEY, SVGAGI. This chain's CDR3 is CASSRTGPGDGYTF. The CDR3 DNA follows: TGTGCCAGCAGTAGGACAGGTCCGGGGGATGGCTACACCTTC.

The DNA of the CDR3 is TGTGCCAGCAGGCGACTAGCGGGAGGGCCTAGCACAGATACGCAGTATTTT. It specifies CASRRLAGGPSTDTQYF. The rearrangement uses TRBV2 and TRBJ2-3; 14 positions match TRBD2. Germline loops: CDR1 SNHLY, CDR2 FYNNEI. J was trimmed by 0 bases and V by 6 bases; bases with no gene match: 5. The CDR3 is 17 amino acids.

V gene TRBV11-2 combines with J gene TRBJ2-3, with D hard to call. Germline V CDR1 and CDR2: SGHAT, FQNNGV. Deletions cut 5 bases from V and 6 bases from J, with 9 bases between. The CDR3 has 12 residues. DNA for the CDR3: TGTGCCAGCAGCCCCTCCTCCGATACGCAGTATTTT. It specifies CASSPSSDTQYF. The full variable domain, rest sourced from reference TRBV11-2 and TRBJ2-3, is EAGVAQSPRYKIIEKRQSVAFWCNPISGHATLYWYQQILGQGPKLLIQFQNNGVVDDSQLPKDRFSAERLKGVDSTLKIQPAKLEDSAVYLCASSPSSDTQYFGPGTRLTVL.

CDR3 bases: TGCAGCGTTGAAACCCGGGACAGGGGCACTGAAGCTTTCTTT. It is translated as CSVETRDRGTEAFF. The chain has TRBV29-1 and TRBJ1-1; 10 bases are shared with TRBD1. The V segment lost 2 bases and the J segment 4 bases; nucleotides outside the gene matches: 4. Germline V gene sequence: CDR1 SQVTM, CDR2 ANQGSEA. This CDR3 has 14 residues. Based on the CDR3 plus reference TRBV29-1 and TRBJ1-1, the full variable domain is SAVISQKPSRDICQRGTSLTIQCQVDSQVTMMFWYRQQPGQSLTLIATANQGSEATYESGFVIDKFPISRPNLTFSTLTVSNMSPEDSSIYLCSVETRDRGTEAFFGQGTRLTVV.

The chain has TRBV5-1 and TRBJ2-5; 8 bases are a match to TRBD1. Unmatched junction bases numbered 9, after V lost 3 bases and J lost 5 bases. The germline CDR1 and CDR2 sequences are SGHRS and YFSETQ. The CDR3 runs 15 residues. CDR3 amino acids: CASSSPRGLGETQYF. In DNA, the CDR3 is TGCGCCAGCAGCTCCCCCAGGGGGCTGGGGGAGACCCAGTACTTC.

The chain has TRBV5-6 and TRBJ2-7, with 7 bases aligning to TRBD1. Trimming took 3 bases from V and 2 from J; bases not matched to a gene: 14. The CDR3 runs to 17 residues. Germline V lookup: CDR1 SGHDT, CDR2 YYEEEE. The CDR3 nucleotides read TGTGCCAGCAGCTCGGCCCTCGACAGGGAAGCCACCTACGAGCAGTACTTC. Translating gives CASSSALDREATYEQYF.

CDR3 nucleotide sequence: TGTGCCAGCAGCTTTAACCAGGCCTATGGCTACACCTTC. It translates to CASSFNQAYGYTF. The V and J genes are TRBV6-5 and TRBJ1-2; D is uncertain. Germline CDR1 and CDR2: MNHEY and SVGAGI. Trimming removed 6 bases from V and 4 bases from J, with 12 bases in between. This CDR3 contains 13 residues.

In DNA form, the CDR3 reads TGTGCCACCAGCAGATTGAGACAGGGGAATCAGCCCCAGCATTTT. Protein product: CATSRLRQGNQPQHF. This chain connects TRBV15 to TRBJ1-5; 8 bases fit TRBD1. This CDR3 region has 15 residues. The V and J ends lost 2 bases and 4 bases, in that order; junction bases with no gene match: 4. Germline CDR1 reads LNHNV; CDR2 reads YYDKDF (reference sequence).